This T cell receptor (beta chain) is from a study of shared clonotypes between healthy human individuals. Germline V gene lookup returns CDR1 SQVTM and CDR2 ANQGSEA. The CDR3 sequence is 12 residues long. It was at deep level that the assay was run. Measured with immunoSEQ multiplex PCR; TCRdb has only the in-frame clones, and not every one. The table records 650,000 to 800,000 clones, 72% of them present only once. The receptor was derived from a woman younger than 45 in good health. J is TRBJ2-5 and V is TRBV29-1; tentative D call: TRBD2 (6 bases). The J call could be wrong; TRBJ2-7 is a better fit for the DNA end. The sequencing sample was made of memory CD4+ T cells sorted from blood. Subset indicated: CD45RA-negative fraction. CDR3 residues: CSARTNSYEQYF. The CDR3 DNA reads as TGCAGCGCGAGGACTAACTCCTACGAGCAGTACTTC.